The 15 T cell receptor beta chains in this list originate from one sample, sequenced in a study of response to subunit inactivated influenza vaccine. TCRdb redid the calling of the RT-PCR reads with MiXCR, one entry per CDR3 protein. The table includes about 500,000 distinct CDR3 sequences, approximately 17% detected once. This material consisted of CD4+ T cells sorted from PBMCs, taken 23 to 25 months after vaccination. All receptors derive from a man in his fifties or sixties who received an inactivated influenza vaccine.

This clonotype appeared a few times. V is TRBV5-5 and J is TRBJ1-6; D is ambiguous. The CDR3 contains 15 residues. V lost 0 bases and J lost 9, with 13 bases in between. Germline lookup yields CDR1 SGHKS and CDR2 YYEKEE (reference sequence). CDR3 region: CASSLGPSKGSPLHF. As DNA, the CDR3 is TGTGCCAGCAGCTTGGGTCCCTCTAAGGGTTCACCCCTCCACTTT.

The gene calls are TRBV6-1 and TRBJ2-3; a weak D match, TRBD2 (7 bases). Germline-derived CDR1 and CDR2 are MNHNS and SASEGT. V was pared by 5 bases and J by 6 bases, with 15 bases between. This CDR3 contains 14 residues. The CDR3 region is CASSKRGGWDTQYF. CDR3 DNA: TGTGCCAGCAGTAAAAGGGGGGGTTGGGATACGCAGTATTTT.

This clonotype was seen only a few times. This chain uses TRBV20-1 with TRBJ2-5, with D possibly TRBD1 on 6 matching bases. Germline CDR1 is DFQATT and CDR2 is SNEGSKA (reference sequence). The CDR3 extends over 14 amino acids. The germline V and J ends were trimmed by 6 bases and 2 bases, with 16 bases remaining between them. The CDR3 sequence is CSANLVQGQETQYF. CDR3 DNA: TGCAGTGCCAACCTCGTTCAGGGGCAAGAGACCCAGTACTTC.

This clonotype has only a few counts. This sequence joins TRBV2 and TRBJ2-1, with 8 bases matching TRBD2. Per germline, CDR1 SNHLY and CDR2 FYNNEI. CDR3 length: 15 residues. V was pared by 3 bases and J by 9 bases, with 10 bases of the junction left unmatched. The CDR3 spells CASSEYSGINAEQFF. The DNA of the CDR3 is TGTGCCAGCAGTGAGTATAGCGGGATTAATGCTGAGCAGTTCTTC.

The V gene is TRBV7-2, the J gene TRBJ2-3; D gene ambiguous. The CDR3 is made up of 15 amino acids. Trimming cost V 5 bases and J 1 base, with 13 bases left between them. Germline CDR1 is SGHTA and CDR2 is FQGNSA. CDR3 in amino acids: CASSALPGRTDTQYF. CDR3 sequence (DNA): TGTGCCAGCAGCGCCCTTCCCGGGCGCACAGATACGCAGTATTTT.

The chain links TRBV4-2 to TRBJ2-1, with 8 bases matching TRBD2. V dropped 3 bases and J dropped 7; count of bases not matched to a gene: 8. This CDR3 is 15 amino acids long. Looked up from germline, CDR1 is LGHNA and CDR2 is YNFKEQ. The CDR3 region has the DNA TGTGCCAGCAGCCAGAGCGGGAGCACCAGGAATGAGCAGTTCTTC. Translating gives CASSQSGSTRNEQFF.

This clonotype was seen a few times. V is TRBV4-2 and J is TRBJ2-1; 12 positions agree with TRBD2. Germline values: CDR1 LGHNA, CDR2 YNFKEQ. This CDR3 comprises 18 residues. The trim removed 3 bases at V and 3 bases at J, leaving 9 bases unmatched. Here the CDR3 reads CASSHQEGLAGLYNEQFF. The CDR3 DNA reads as TGTGCCAGCAGCCATCAAGAAGGACTAGCGGGACTCTACAATGAGCAGTTCTTC.

In this sample, this clonotype turned up a few times. The chain couples TRBV6-5 to TRBJ2-2; 7 bases agree with TRBD1. The CDR3 consists of 16 residues. Germline V gene lookup returns CDR1 MNHEY and CDR2 SVGAGI. J lost 2 bases, V lost 5 bases, and 8 bases had no gene match. The CDR3 nucleotides read TGTGCCAGCAGTCCCCCCGGGACAGCTAACACCGGGGAGCTGTTTTTT. It codes for CASSPPGTANTGELFF.

This chain joins TRBV20-1 and TRBJ2-5; D is uncertain. Per the germline V gene, CDR1 is DFQATT and CDR2 is SNEGSKA (reference sequence). Trimming cost V 6 bases and J 5 bases, with 22 bases left between them. This CDR3 spans 15 amino acids. The CDR3 protein is CSATGGFGVGETQYF. DNA for the CDR3: TGCAGTGCCACCGGTGGCTTTGGGGTTGGGGAGACCCAGTACTTC.

In DNA form, the CDR3 reads TGTGCCAGCTCCCCCGGGGGAGGAACTAATGAAAAACTGTTTTTT. Protein product: CASSPGGGTNEKLFF. The chain recombines TRBV18 with TRBJ1-4, with D possibly matching TRBD1 (5 bases). The germline gives CDR1 KGHSH, CDR2 LQKENI. V was trimmed by 6 bases and J by 1 base, leaving 12 bases between them. CDR3 size: 15 residues.

This clonotype was seen repeatedly, ten times or more. The rearrangement uses TRBV7-2 and TRBJ1-2, with D possibly being TRBD1 (5 bases). Germline V gene sequence: CDR1 SGHTA, CDR2 FQGNSA. V lost 7 bases and J lost 2, with 8 bases in between. The CDR3 loop spans 12 amino acids. The CDR3 protein is CASTGQNYGYTF. CDR3 coding DNA: TGTGCCAGCACCGGACAAAACTATGGCTACACCTTC.

The V gene is TRBV5-6, the J gene TRBJ2-7, with D perhaps TRBD1 or TRBD2 (5 bases each). The CDR3 is 15 residues long. The germline V and J ends were trimmed by 3 bases and 2 bases, with 15 bases remaining between them. Germline CDR1 is SGHDT and CDR2 is YYEEEE. This CDR3 reads CASSSGPHETYEQYF. DNA of the CDR3: TGTGCCAGCAGCTCGGGACCGCATGAGACCTACGAGCAGTACTTC. Supplemented by reference TRBV5-6 and TRBJ2-7, the full variable domain reads DAGVTQSPTHLIKTRGQQVTLRCSPKSGHDTVSWYQQALGQGPQFIFQYYEEEERQRGNFPDRFSGHQFPNYSSELNVNALLLGDSALYLCASSSGPHETYEQYFGPGTRLTVT.

This clonotype occurred many times. The gene calls are TRBV5-1 and TRBJ2-1; unclear D gene. Per the germline V gene, CDR1 is SGHRS and CDR2 is YFSETQ. Trimming took 2 bases from V and 4 from J, leaving 4 bases between them. The length of the CDR3 is 12 residues. In DNA, the CDR3 is TGCGCCAGCAGCTTCCAGTACAATGAGCAGTTCTTC. Protein: CASSFQYNEQFF.

This clonotype was seen more than once but under ten times. The chain is built from TRBV6-1 and TRBJ1-5; TRBD1 matches 7 bases. CDR3 length equals 14 residues. V lost 7 bases, J lost 2 bases, and 5 bases stayed unmatched. Germline V gives CDR1 MNHNS, CDR2 SASEGT. The CDR3 loop is CASTQGQGNQPQHF. The CDR3 DNA sequence: TGTGCCAGCACCCAAGGACAGGGCAATCAGCCCCAGCATTTT.

The chain employs TRBV4-3 and TRBJ1-1; the D gene is possibly TRBD1 (6 bases). Trimming removed 2 bases at V and 4 bases at J, with 11 bases between. Germline lookup yields CDR1 LGHNA and CDR2 YSLEER. The CDR3 has 14 residues. CDR3 DNA sequence: TGCGCCAGCAGCCAACAGGGGCCGAGCACTGAAGCTTTCTTT. Amino acids: CASSQQGPSTEAFF.